The text below deals with one T cell receptor beta chain. Antigen specificity is unknown. Distinct nucleotide sequences in the sample also encode this CDR3. This sample was taken from a study of Tregs in tolerant kidney transplant recipients. In germline, CDR1 is SGHNT, CDR2 YYREEE (reference sequence). The length of the CDR3 is 15 residues. V lost 3 bases, J lost 4 bases, and 7 bases stayed unmatched. Data came from immunoSEQ multiplex PCR; TCRdb stores just in-frame clones and leaves some out. Of about 120,000 clones listed, roughly 92% are singletons. General observations from the study: Tregs expanded with activated donor B cells seemed most donor-specific. Findings come from small patient numbers and require larger validation.

The sequencing input was CD4+ T cells from blood. The clonotype was recovered from a human donor in good health. This chain connects TRBV5-4 to TRBJ2-7; 10 nucleotides match TRBD2. The CDR3 loop is CASSSPGLASYEQYF. DNA for the CDR3: TGTGCCAGCAGCTCTCCGGGACTAGCGAGTTACGAGCAGTACTTC.